The 15 T cell receptor beta chains presented below share a single source sample, sequenced in a study of blood T cell repertoires in COVID-19. The assay was immunoSEQ multiplex PCR, and TCRdb's table has in-frame clones only and misses some. The sample has about 330,000 clones, around 89% seen once. Input material: peripheral blood. The source is a woman between 50 and 59 years old with active or convalescent COVID-19.

This sequence joins TRBV15 and TRBJ2-1, with 10 nucleotides matching TRBD2. This CDR3 is built from 18 residues. Trimming removed 1 base from V and 1 base from J; junction bases left unmatched: 7. Germline CDR1 and CDR2: LNHNV and YYDKDF (reference sequence). The CDR3: CATSRATTSGRSYNEQFF. DNA for the CDR3: TGTGCCACCAGCAGAGCGACGACTAGCGGGCGATCCTACAATGAGCAGTTCTTC.

The chain has TRBV3-1 (or the pseudogene TRBV3-2) and TRBJ1-1, with TRBD1 matching 8 bases. CDR1 is LGHDT, CDR2 YNNKEL, per germline (reference sequence). The CDR3 length is 16 residues. V lost 1 base, J lost 4 bases, and 8 bases stayed unmatched. The CDR3 DNA follows: TGTGCCAGCAGCCAAGGAGTTGGACAGGGAAGCACTGAAGCTTTCTTT. It encodes CASSQGVGQGSTEAFF.

The genes are TRBV2 and TRBJ1-3; D is unresolved. The CDR3 extends over 11 amino acids. Germline V gives CDR1 SNHLY, CDR2 FYNNEI. Trimming cost V 4 bases and J 9 bases, with 7 bases left between them. The CDR3 coding sequence is TGTGCCAGCAGTGTCCGAGGCACCATATATTTT. This encodes CASSVRGTIYF. Combining the CDR3 with reference TRBV2 and TRBJ1-3 gives the whole variable domain EPEVTQTPSHQVTQMGQEVILRCVPISNHLYFYWYRQILGQKVEFLVSFYNNEISEKSEIFDDQFSVERPDGSNFTLKIRSTKLEDSAMYFCASSVRGTIYFGEGSWLTVV.

V is TRBV4-3 and J is TRBJ2-1; possibly TRBD2 for D (6 bases). Per germline, CDR1 LGHNA and CDR2 YSLEER. The CDR3 consists of 16 residues. V dropped 2 bases and J dropped 6 bases, with 17 bases sitting between them. The DNA of the CDR3 is TGCGCCAGCAGCCAACTCCCGGGACTGGCCTCCAATGAGCAGTTCTTC. Translating it yields CASSQLPGLASNEQFF.

The rearrangement joins TRBV3-1 (or the pseudogene TRBV3-2) to TRBJ1-2, with TRBD1 identical over 8 bases. V lost 3 bases, J lost 7 bases, and 19 bases stayed unmatched. Germline V CDR1 and CDR2: LGHDT, YNNKEL (reference sequence). The CDR3 runs to 18 residues. The CDR3: CASSHDKIPPDRVVGYTF. The CDR3 DNA follows: TGTGCCAGCAGCCATGATAAAATCCCCCCGGACAGGGTAGTTGGCTACACCTTC.

The rearrangement uses TRBV7-9 and TRBJ1-1, with D maybe TRBD1 (6 bases). The CDR3 covers 13 residues. CDR1 SEHNR and CDR2 FQNEAQ come from the germline V gene (reference sequence). Deletions cut 5 bases from V and 4 bases from J, with 11 bases between. The CDR3, as DNA: TGTGCCAGCAGCCCTCGGGGGGCCACTGAAGCTTTCTTT. As protein: CASSPRGATEAFF.

This clone was picked up a small number of times. V usage is TRBV5-1 and J usage is TRBJ2-2, with D possibly TRBD1 on 5 matching bases. Germline CDR1 reads SGHRS; CDR2 reads YFSETQ. Trimming shortened V by 5 bases and J by 2 bases, and 16 bases separated the two germline ends. The CDR3 runs to 16 residues. The CDR3 nucleotides read TGCGCCAGCAGTCATGACAGTAACCTAAACACCGGGGAGCTGTTTTTT. It codes for CASSHDSNLNTGELFF.

This chain connects TRBV4-2 to TRBJ2-3, with TRBD2 identical over 11 bases. The J segment lost 6 bases and the V segment lost 6 bases, leaving 14 bases of the junction unmatched. This CDR3 contains 17 residues. From germline, CDR1 is LGHNA and CDR2 YNFKEQ. The CDR3 DNA follows: TGTGCCAGCAGGGATGTAGCGGGGGGGCCGATTCTCGATACGCAGTATTTT. Encoded protein: CASRDVAGGPILDTQYF.

DNA for the CDR3: TGTGCCAGCAGCGGGGCAGGGGTGAATGAAAAACTGTTTTTT. It translates to CASSGAGVNEKLFF. The rearrangement joins TRBV7-2 to TRBJ1-4; tentative D call: TRBD1 (6 bases). The V end was cut by 5 bases, the J end by 5 bases, with 12 bases between. Germline loops: CDR1 SGHTA, CDR2 FQGNSA. The CDR3 consists of 14 residues. Full variable domain (outside the CDR3, taken from reference TRBV7-2 and TRBJ1-4): GAGVSQSPSNKVTEKGKDVELRCDPISGHTALYWYRQSLGQGLEFLIYFQGNSAPDKSGLPSDRFSAERTGGSVSTLTIQRTQQEDSAVYLCASSGAGVNEKLFFGSGTQLSVL.

This chain connects TRBV6-5 to TRBJ1-1; TRBD1 might be the D (6 bases). CDR1 is MNHEY, CDR2 SVGAGI, per germline. V shed 10 bases and J shed 5 bases, with 14 bases lying between them. CDR3 length: 12 amino acids. CDR3 sequence reads: CATRHQGTEAFF. The CDR3 region has the DNA TGTGCCACTAGACATCAGGGGACTGAAGCTTTCTTT.

The V and J genes are TRBV7-3 and TRBJ2-1; tentatively, D is TRBD1 (5 bases). Germline values: CDR1 SGHTA, CDR2 FQGTGA. The CDR3 totals 15 residues. V lost 1 base and J lost 0, with 7 bases in between. For the CDR3, the DNA is TGTGCCAGCAGCTTAAATCAGGGCTCCTACAATGAGCAGTTCTTC. It encodes CASSLNQGSYNEQFF.

This clone was seen only once. The chain couples TRBV30 to TRBJ2-7, with a weak D call TRBD2 (6 bases). Deletions cut 0 bases from V and 6 bases from J, with 9 bases between. In germline, CDR1 is GTSNPN, CDR2 SVGIG (reference sequence). CDR3 length equals 12 residues. The CDR3 bases are TGTGCCTGGAGTGTACGGGGAGGCGAGCAGTACTTC. Amino acids: CAWSVRGGEQYF. Full variable domain (missing parts from reference TRBV30 and TRBJ2-7): SQTIHQWPATLVQPVGSPLSLECTVEGTSNPNLYWYRQAAGRGLQLLFYSVGIGQISSEVPQNLSASRPQDRQFILSSKKLLLSDSGFYLCAWSVRGGEQYFGPGTRLTVT.

This rearrangement joins TRBV27 to TRBJ1-2, with no clear D. The CDR3 loop spans 13 amino acids. Trimming removed 3 bases from V and 4 bases from J, with 9 bases in between. Germline values: CDR1 MNHEY, CDR2 SMNVEV (reference sequence). CDR3 coding DNA: TGTGCCAGCAGTTTCAGCGTTCTCTATGGCTACACCTTC. Translating gives CASSFSVLYGYTF.

This rearrangement joins TRBV5-5 to TRBJ2-7; weak D call: TRBD2 (6 bases). The CDR3 extends over 15 amino acids. V shed 2 bases and J shed 7 bases, with 19 bases lying between them. Germline V gives CDR1 SGHKS, CDR2 YYEKEE (reference sequence). CDR3 coding DNA: TGTGCCAGCAGCTTCAGGGCCGCGAACCTAGCGGAGCAGTACTTC. It encodes CASSFRAANLAEQYF.

This sequence joins TRBV7-2 and TRBJ1-2; unclear D gene. V gave up 5 bases and J gave up 2 bases, with 6 bases separating them. Germline V CDR1 and CDR2: SGHTA, FQGNSA. The CDR3 consists of 12 residues. The CDR3 reads CASSPQNYGYTF. The CDR3 DNA sequence: TGTGCCAGCAGCCCCCAGAACTATGGCTACACCTTC.